This T cell receptor (beta chain) was profiled in a study of blood T cell repertoires in COVID-19. CDR1 is SGHAT, CDR2 FQNNGV, per germline. V shed 1 base, J shed 1 base, and the junction held 4 bases outside the gene matches. The CDR3 consists of 16 residues. Allocation to cohorts depended on clinical history reported by the participants. Participants in the exposed group had met a COVID-19 case in the 2 weeks before joining the study. TCRdb's table, derived via immunoSEQ multiplex PCR, lists solely in-frame clones and lacks some. The data contain hundreds of thousands of clones, about 83% of them singletons.

The source material was PBMCs or T cells enriched from blood (not recorded which). This sequence joins TRBV11-2 and TRBJ2-3; 8 bases match TRBD2. This TCR was recovered from a woman in her thirties or forties who had been exposed to COVID-19. CDR3 sequence reads: CASSLAGGGGTDTQYF. The DNA of the CDR3 is TGTGCCAGCAGCTTAGCCGGGGGGGGCGGCACAGATACGCAGTATTTT.